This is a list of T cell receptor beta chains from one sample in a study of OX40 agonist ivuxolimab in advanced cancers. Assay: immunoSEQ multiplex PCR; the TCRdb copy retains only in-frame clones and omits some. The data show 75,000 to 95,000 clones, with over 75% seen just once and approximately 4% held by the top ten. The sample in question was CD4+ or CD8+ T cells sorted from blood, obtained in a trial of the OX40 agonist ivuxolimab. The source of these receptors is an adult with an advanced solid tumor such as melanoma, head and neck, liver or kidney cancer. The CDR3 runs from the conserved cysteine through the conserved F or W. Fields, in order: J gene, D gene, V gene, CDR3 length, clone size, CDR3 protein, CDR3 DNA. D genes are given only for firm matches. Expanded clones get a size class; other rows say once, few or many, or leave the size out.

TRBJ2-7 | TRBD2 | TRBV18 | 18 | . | CASSQSGTSGRGAYEQYF | TGTGCCAGCTCACAATCCGGGACTAGCGGGAGAGGAGCCTACGAGCAGTACTTC
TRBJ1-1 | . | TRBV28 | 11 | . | CASSLRAEAFF | TGTGCCAGCAGTTTAAGGGCTGAAGCTTTCTTT
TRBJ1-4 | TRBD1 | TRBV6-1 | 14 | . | CASSRDRGVEKLFF | TGTGCCAGCAGTAGGGACAGGGGGGTTGAAAAACTGTTTTTT
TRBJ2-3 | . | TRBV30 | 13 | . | CALNKATTDTQYF | TGTGCCCTAAATAAGGCTACCACAGATACGCAGTATTTT
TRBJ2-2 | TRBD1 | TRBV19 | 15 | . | CASSLGTGGAGELFF | TGTGCCAGTAGTCTTGGGACAGGAGGCGCCGGGGAGCTGTTTTTT
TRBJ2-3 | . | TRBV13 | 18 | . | CASSSLSEGTQSTDTQYF | TGTGCCAGCAGCTCATTATCCGAGGGGACGCAGAGCACAGATACGCAGTATTTT
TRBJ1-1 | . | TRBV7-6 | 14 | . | CASSPPGRGFEAFF | TGTGCCAGCAGCCCCCCGGGCAGGGGCTTTGAAGCTTTCTTT
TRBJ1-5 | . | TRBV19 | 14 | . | CASSTQIDNQPQHF | TGTGCCAGTAGTACGCAAATTGACAATCAGCCCCAGCATTTT
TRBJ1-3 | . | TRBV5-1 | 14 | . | CASSLEVSGNTIYF | TGCGCCAGCAGCTTGGAAGTCTCTGGAAACACCATATATTTT
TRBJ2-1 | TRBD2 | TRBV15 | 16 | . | CATSTSTSGSYNEQFF | TGTGCCACCAGCACTTCTACTAGCGGAAGCTACAATGAGCAGTTCTTC
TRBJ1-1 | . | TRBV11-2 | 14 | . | CASKNIGGNTEAFF | TGTGCCAGCAAAAATATTGGGGGGAACACTGAAGCTTTCTTT
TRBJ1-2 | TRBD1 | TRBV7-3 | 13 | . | CASSLNRGDGYTF | TGTGCCAGCAGCTTAAACAGGGGTGACGGCTACACCTTC
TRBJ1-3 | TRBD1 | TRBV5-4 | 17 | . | CASSLETGGNSGNTIYF | TGTGCCAGCAGCTTGGAAACAGGGGGTAACTCTGGAAACACCATATATTTT
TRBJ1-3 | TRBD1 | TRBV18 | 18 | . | CASSPGQGGLSSGNTIYF | TGTGCCAGCTCACCGGGACAGGGGGGACTAAGCTCTGGAAACACCATATATTTT
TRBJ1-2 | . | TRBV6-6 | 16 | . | CASSYSDPLDNYGYTF | TGTGCCAGCAGTTACTCGGATCCTCTAGATAACTATGGCTACACCTTC
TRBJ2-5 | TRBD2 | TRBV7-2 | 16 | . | CASSYVAGGPGETQYF | TGTGCCAGCAGCTACGTAGCGGGAGGGCCCGGAGAGACCCAGTACTTC
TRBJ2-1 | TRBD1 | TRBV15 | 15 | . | CATSRPGQGYNEQFF | TGTGCCACCAGCAGACCCGGACAGGGGTACAATGAGCAGTTCTTC
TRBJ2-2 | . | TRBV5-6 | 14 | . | CASSFRQIAGELFF | TGTGCCAGCAGCTTTAGGCAAATCGCCGGGGAGCTGTTTTTT
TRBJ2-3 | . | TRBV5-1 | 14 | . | CASSLAPYANTQYF | TGCGCCAGCAGCTTGGCCCCATACGCGAATACGCAGTATTTT
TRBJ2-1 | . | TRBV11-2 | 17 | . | CASSLYGSQRKDNEQFF | TGTGCCAGCAGCTTATACGGTAGTCAGCGGAAAGACAATGAGCAGTTCTTC
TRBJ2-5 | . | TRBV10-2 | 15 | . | CASTTGRWDQETQYF | TGCGCCAGCACGACGGGACGGTGGGATCAAGAGACCCAGTACTTC
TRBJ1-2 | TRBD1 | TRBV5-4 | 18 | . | CASSVPGQANVGGYGYTF | TGTGCCAGCAGCGTACCGGGACAGGCCAATGTGGGCGGCTATGGCTACACCTTC
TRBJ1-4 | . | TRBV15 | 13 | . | CATSRARTGKLFF | TGTGCCACCAGCAGAGCTCGGACTGGCAAGCTGTTTTTT
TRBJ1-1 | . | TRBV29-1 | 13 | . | CSVEEPRGTEAFF | TGCAGCGTTGAAGAACCTCGGGGCACTGAAGCTTTCTTT
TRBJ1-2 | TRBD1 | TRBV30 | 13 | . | CAWNIGQGSGYTF | TGTGCCTGGAACATCGGACAGGGAAGTGGCTACACCTTC
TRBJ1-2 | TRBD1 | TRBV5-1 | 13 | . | CASRGQGADGYTF | TGCGCCAGCAGGGGACAGGGGGCAGATGGCTACACCTTC
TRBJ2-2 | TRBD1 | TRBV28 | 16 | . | CASRNRGLGDTGELFF | TGTGCCAGCAGGAACAGGGGCCTCGGGGACACCGGGGAGCTGTTTTTT
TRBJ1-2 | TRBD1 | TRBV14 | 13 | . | CASSYRTGISYTF | TGTGCCAGCAGCTATCGGACAGGGATAAGCTACACCTTC
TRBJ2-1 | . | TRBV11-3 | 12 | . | CASSRQENEQFF | TGTGCCAGCAGCCGACAGGAAAATGAGCAGTTCTTC
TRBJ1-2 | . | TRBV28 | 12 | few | CATDQGRKGYTF | TGTGCCACGGATCAGGGGAGGAAAGGCTACACCTTC
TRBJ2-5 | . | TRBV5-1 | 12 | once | CASSEVQETQYF | TGCGCCAGCAGTGAGGTTCAAGAGACCCAGTACTTC
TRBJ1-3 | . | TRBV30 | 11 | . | CAWQFGNTIYF | TGTGCCTGGCAGTTTGGAAACACCATATATTTT
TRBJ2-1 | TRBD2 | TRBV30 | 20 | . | CAWSVFGLAGGLSYFNEQFF | TGTGCCTGGAGTGTATTCGGCCTAGCGGGAGGGCTTTCCTATTTTAATGAGCAGTTCTTC
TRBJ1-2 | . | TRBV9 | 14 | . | CASSVAGRNYGYTF | TGTGCCAGCAGCGTAGCCGGGCGTAACTATGGCTACACCTTC
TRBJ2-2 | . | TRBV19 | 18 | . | CASSIEHRGFGDTGELFF | TGTGCCAGTAGTATAGAACATCGAGGGTTCGGTGACACCGGGGAGCTGTTTTTT
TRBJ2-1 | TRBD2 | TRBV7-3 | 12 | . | CASSPFGGEQFF | TGTGCCAGCAGCCCGTTCGGGGGGGAGCAGTTCTTC
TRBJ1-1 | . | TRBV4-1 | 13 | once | CASSQGVADEAFF | TGCGCCAGCAGCCAAGGTGTCGCCGATGAAGCTTTCTTT
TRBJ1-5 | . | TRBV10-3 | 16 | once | CAISETEKGSVQPQHF | TGTGCCATCAGTGAGACAGAGAAAGGGAGCGTTCAGCCCCAGCATTTT
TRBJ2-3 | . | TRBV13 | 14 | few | CASSLGAGRDTQYF | TGTGCCAGCAGCTTAGGGGCAGGGAGGGATACGCAGTATTTT
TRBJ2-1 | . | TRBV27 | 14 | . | CASTGGNSYNEQFF | TGTGCCAGCACTGGTGGGAACTCCTACAATGAGCAGTTCTTC
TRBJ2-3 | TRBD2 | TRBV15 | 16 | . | CATSRPGLAGKDTQYF | TGTGCCACCAGCAGACCGGGACTAGCGGGAAAAGATACGCAGTATTTT
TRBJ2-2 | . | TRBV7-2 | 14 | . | CASSYRVGGGELFF | TGTGCCAGCAGCTACCGAGTGGGGGGCGGGGAGCTGTTTTTT
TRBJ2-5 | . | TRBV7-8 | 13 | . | CASSAQGLETQYF | TGTGCCAGCAGCGCTCAGGGATTAGAGACCCAGTACTTC
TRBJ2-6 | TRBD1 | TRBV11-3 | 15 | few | CASSFRGRRANVLTF | TGTGCCAGCAGCTTCAGGGGGCGTAGGGCCAACGTCCTGACTTTC
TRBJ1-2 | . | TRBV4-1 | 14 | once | CASSRDGFLYGYTF | TGCGCCAGCAGCCGGGACGGGTTCCTCTATGGCTACACCTTC
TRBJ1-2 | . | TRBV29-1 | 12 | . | CSVDQGYYGYTF | TGCAGCGTTGATCAGGGATACTATGGCTACACCTTC
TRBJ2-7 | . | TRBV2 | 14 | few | CASSVLQGNYEQYF | TGTGCCAGCAGTGTTCTCCAGGGAAACTACGAGCAGTACTTC
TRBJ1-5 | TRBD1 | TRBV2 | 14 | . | CASSGGQGNQPQHF | TGTGCCAGCAGTGGGGGACAGGGCAATCAGCCCCAGCATTTT
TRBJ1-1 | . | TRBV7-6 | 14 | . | CASSLNGENTEAFF | TGTGCCAGCAGCTTAAATGGGGAGAACACTGAAGCTTTCTTT
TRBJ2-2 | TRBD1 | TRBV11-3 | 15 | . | CASSGTGGDTGELFF | TGTGCCAGCAGTGGGACAGGGGGGGACACCGGGGAGCTGTTTTTT
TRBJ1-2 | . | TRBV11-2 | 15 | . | CASSQISGFNYGYTF | TGTGCCAGCAGCCAAATCTCAGGATTTAACTATGGCTACACCTTC
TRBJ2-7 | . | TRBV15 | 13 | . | CATSREQGIEQYF | TGTGCCACCAGCAGAGAACAGGGAATCGAGCAGTACTTC
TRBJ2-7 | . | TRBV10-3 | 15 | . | CAISAVGEGKYEQYF | TGTGCCATCAGTGCCGTCGGAGAGGGGAAGTACGAGCAGTACTTC
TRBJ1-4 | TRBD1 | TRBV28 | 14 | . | CASSLLQGAEKLFF | TGTGCCAGCAGTTTGTTACAGGGGGCTGAAAAACTGTTTTTT
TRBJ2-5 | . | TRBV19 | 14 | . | CASSHQTVGADQYF | TGTGCCAGTAGTCATCAAACGGTAGGGGCGGACCAGTACTTC
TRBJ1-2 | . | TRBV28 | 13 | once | CASSLTGNYGYTF | TGTGCCAGCAGTCTTACGGGAAACTATGGCTACACCTTC
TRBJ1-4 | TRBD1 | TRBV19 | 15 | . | CASSASGGTNEKLFF | TGTGCCAGTAGTGCCTCAGGGGGGACTAATGAAAAACTGTTTTTT
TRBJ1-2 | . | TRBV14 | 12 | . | CASSQGNYGYTF | TGTGCCAGCAGCCAGGGTAACTATGGCTACACCTTC
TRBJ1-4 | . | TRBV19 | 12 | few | CASSMDPGPLFF | TGTGCCAGTAGTATGGATCCGGGGCCACTGTTTTTT
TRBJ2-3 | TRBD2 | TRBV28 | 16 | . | CASSMGLADLTDTQYF | TGTGCCAGCAGTATGGGACTAGCGGATTTAACGGATACGCAGTATTTT